Listed below are T cell receptor beta chains from one sample, sequenced in a study of low-dose radiotherapy and immunotherapy resistance in tumors. MiXCR, run by TCRdb on the reads, gives a single entry per CDR3 protein. This table holds nearly 60,000 distinct CDR3 sequences, 23% found once. Source: PBMCs, taken after low-dose radiotherapy plus immunotherapy. The receptors shown here come from a male donor with prostate cancer. CDR3s include the opening cysteine and the closing phenylalanine or tryptophan. A D gene is named only where the DNA matches it firmly. Where a row states a size, it is once, few, many or the class of an expanded clone; other rows omit it.

-	-	TRBV5-1	TRBJ1-1	TGCGCCAGCAGCTTGATCGCGGATTACACTGAAGCTTTCTTT	CASSLIADYTEAFF
TRBD1	-	TRBV5-5	TRBJ2-1	TGTGCCAGCACCGAGACAGGGCGGAATGAGCAGTTCTTC	CASTETGRNEQFF
-	many	TRBV29-1	TRBJ1-1	TGCAGCGGGGGCCAGCAGAACACTGAAGCTTTCTTT	CSGGQQNTEAFF
TRBD1	few	TRBV2	TRBJ2-4	TGTGCCAGCAGAAAAAATATTGGACAGGGGGTAAACATTCAGTACTTC	CASRKNIGQGVNIQYF
TRBD1	many	TRBV6-2/TRBV6-3	TRBJ1-1	TGTGCCAGCAGTTGGGACAGACGCTCGACTGAAGCTTTCTTT	CASSWDRRSTEAFF
-	many	TRBV7-2	TRBJ1-1	TGTGCCAGCAGCCCCCTCTTGAACACTGAAGCTTTCTTT	CASSPLLNTEAFF
TRBD1	many	TRBV20-1	TRBJ1-5	TGCAGTGCTGTGGACAGGAAGAAGGGCAATCAGCCCCAGCATTTT	CSAVDRKKGNQPQHF
TRBD2	many	TRBV29-1	TRBJ2-3	TGCAGCGGCGGACTAGCGGGAGGCCGCACAGATACGCAGTATTTT	CSGGLAGGRTDTQYF
TRBD1	once	TRBV2	TRBJ1-1	TGTGCCAGCCAGCGGGACAGCGGCAACCGGGAAGCTTTCTTT	CASQRDSGNREAFF
TRBD1	many	TRBV6-6	TRBJ1-2	TGTGCCAATGGACAGGGGGCGGTTGGAGGCTACACCTTC	CANGQGAVGGYTF
-	medium-sized	TRBV6-1	TRBJ2-2	TGTGCCAGCAGTGAAGCGCGAGGCAGCTCCGGGGAGCTGTTTTTT	CASSEARGSSGELFF
TRBD1	many	TRBV6-2/TRBV6-3	TRBJ1-2	TGTGCCAGCAGTTCGGGACAGTACTATGGCTACACCTTC	CASSSGQYYGYTF
-	many	TRBV5-4	TRBJ1-6	TGTGCCAGCAGCTTGCGGTCAGGGACTAATTCACCCCTCCACTTT	CASSLRSGTNSPLHF
-	many	TRBV20-1	TRBJ2-7	TGCAGTGCTAGTTGGTCAGCGGGCCCGTACGAGCAGTACTTC	CSASWSAGPYEQYF
-	many	TRBV20-1	TRBJ1-5	TGCAGTGCTAGAGCGCAATCTAGCAATCAGCCCCAGCATTTT	CSARAQSSNQPQHF
TRBD2	many	TRBV6-5	TRBJ2-7	TGTGCCAGCAGTCAACGGGGGGGCGAGCAGTACTTC	CASSQRGGEQYF
-	many	TRBV30	TRBJ2-2	TGTGCCTGGAGGGACAGAACCTACTACACCGGGGAGCTGTTTTTT	CAWRDRTYYTGELFF